This T cell receptor beta chain was observed in a study of T-cell reconstitution after alpha-beta-depleted transplantation in children. Study findings and constraints: About two months after transplant, alpha-beta T cells reportedly came from several hundred expanded graft clones. Among T cells one year after transplant, newly produced cells accounted for most counts and diversity. Surviving recipient T cells and thymic progenitors produced the high day-60 TCRbeta diversity seen in some patients.

This clonotype was counted only a few times. The target antigen is unknown. Using unique molecular identifiers, the investigators prepared the TCRbeta library. TCRdb used MiXCR to reprocess the PCR reads, holding one entry per CDR3 protein. The sample records 150,000 to 250,000 distinct CDR3 sequences, approximately 6% being singletons. This CDR3 has 15 amino acids. Per germline, CDR1 MNHEY and CDR2 SVGEGT. V shed 2 bases and J shed 5 bases, with 15 bases lying between them. This TCR derives from a girl in the first two years of life with combined immunodeficiency, due to receive a stem cell transplant. This material consisted of PBMCs, taken before TCRalphabeta/CD19-depleted stem cell transplant. The chain recombines TRBV6-2 or TRBV6-3 with TRBJ2-5, with D possibly matching TRBD2 (7 bases). The CDR3 reads CASSYMAGARETQYF. The CDR3, as DNA: TGTGCCAGCAGTTACATGGCGGGGGCTCGGGAGACCCAGTACTTC.